This T cell receptor beta chain is from a study of cytomegalovirus exposure and HLA in healthy donors. In regard to this clone: As yet, its antigen is unknown.

General observations from the study: The authors excluded some V segments, including TRBV6-2 and TRBV6-3, as indistinguishable. Three chains tied to CMV proved CMV antigen-specific in vitro. Earlier findings revealed that most TCR beta V segments proved productive either about 87% or about 30% of the time. Links to common viral pathogens appeared, in a later analysis, for several of the most significant clusters.

The PCR employed 60 Vbeta primers together with 13 Jbeta primers. Generated by immunoSEQ multiplex PCR, the TCRdb table keeps only in-frame clones and is missing some. The table lists 180,000 or so clones, 80% to 90% of them singletons, with 7.5% to 10% in the top ten. Trimming removed 4 bases from V and 5 bases from J, with 11 bases in between. The CDR3 extends over 13 amino acids. Germline V lookup: CDR1 MGHRA, CDR2 YSYEKL. Material for sequencing was PBMCs. The chain links TRBV4-1 to TRBJ2-5; D call uncertain. This receptor was obtained from a young man in good health and CMV-seropositive. This chain's CDR3 is CASSLGLKETQYF. The CDR3 bases are TGCGCCAGCAGCCTTGGGCTGAAGGAGACCCAGTACTTC.